This T cell receptor (beta chain) was sequenced in a study of regulatory T cells in long-lasting Graves disease. Study background: For under 3 months, newly diagnosed Graves' patients had been taking antithyroid drugs.

Time point here: newly diagnosed GD, antithyroid drugs for less than 3 months. RNA extracted from PBMCs served as the sequencing template. This CDR3 region has 17 residues. Germline loops: CDR1 MDHEN, CDR2 SYDVKM. The germline V and J ends were trimmed by 8 bases and 0 bases, with 19 bases remaining between them. CDR3 regions were amplified by Arm-PCR using iRepertoire HTBI primers to build TCR beta libraries. TCRdb ran MiXCR on the multiplex PCR reads and lists one entry per CDR3 protein. The table shows 350,000 to 450,000 distinct CDR3 sequences, with under 15% occurring only once. Study results and limitations: Relative to newly diagnosed Graves' patients, persistent ones had lower TCR diversity. New patients shared over 900 public clonotypes, and persistent patients shared more, with 2,741.

There are many counts of this clonotype. The target antigen is unknown. The data also belong to a second study, concerning T cells in Graves' hyperthyroidism and ophthalmopathy.

The input for sequencing was peripheral blood mononuclear cells (PBMCs), taken at new diagnosis, from a patient treated with antithyroid drugs. This clonotype was sampled from a woman aged 30 to 39 with Graves disease. The rearrangement uses TRBV28 and TRBJ2-2; D tentatively fits TRBD1 or TRBD2 (6 bases each). CDR3 protein: CASLKGGTGTNTGELFF. CDR3 nucleotides: TGTGCCAGCCTGAAAGGGGGGACGGGGACGAACACCGGGGAGCTGTTTTTT.